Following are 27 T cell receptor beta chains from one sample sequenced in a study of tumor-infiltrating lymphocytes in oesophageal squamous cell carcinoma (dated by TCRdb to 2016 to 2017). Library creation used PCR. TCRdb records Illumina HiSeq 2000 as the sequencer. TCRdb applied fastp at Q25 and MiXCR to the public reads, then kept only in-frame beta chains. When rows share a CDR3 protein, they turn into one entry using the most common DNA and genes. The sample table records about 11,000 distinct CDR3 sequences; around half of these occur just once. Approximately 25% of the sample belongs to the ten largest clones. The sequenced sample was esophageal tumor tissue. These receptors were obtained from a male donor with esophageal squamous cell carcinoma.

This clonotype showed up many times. CDR3 loop: CAIRTGTENSPLHF. The CDR3 DNA reads as TGTGCCATCAGGACCGGGACAGAAAATTCACCCCTCCACTTT. The chain recombines TRBV10-3 with TRBJ1-6, with 7 bases fitting TRBD1. The germline V gene has CDR1 ENHRY and CDR2 SYGVKD. CDR3 length: 14 residues. After removal of 6 bases from V and 7 bases from J, the junction contained 6 bases not matched to a gene.

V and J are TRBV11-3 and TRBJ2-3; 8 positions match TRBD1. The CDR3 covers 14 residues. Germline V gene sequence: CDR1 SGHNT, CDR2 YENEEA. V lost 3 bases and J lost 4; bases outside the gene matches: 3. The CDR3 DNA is TGTGCCAGCAGCTTGTGGACAGGGTCAGATACGCAGTATTTT. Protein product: CASSLWTGSDTQYF.

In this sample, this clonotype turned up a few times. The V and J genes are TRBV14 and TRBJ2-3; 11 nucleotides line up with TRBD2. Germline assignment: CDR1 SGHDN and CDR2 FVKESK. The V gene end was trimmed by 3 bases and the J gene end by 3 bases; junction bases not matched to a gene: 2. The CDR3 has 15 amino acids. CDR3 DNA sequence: TGTGCCAGCAGCCAGACTAGCGGGACAACAGATACGCAGTATTTT. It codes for CASSQTSGTTDTQYF.

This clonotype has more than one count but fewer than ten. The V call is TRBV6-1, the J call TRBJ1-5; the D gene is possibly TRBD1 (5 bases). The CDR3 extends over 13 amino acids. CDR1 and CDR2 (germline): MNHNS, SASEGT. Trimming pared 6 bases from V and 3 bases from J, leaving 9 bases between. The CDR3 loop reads CASRTGNNQPQHF. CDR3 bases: TGTGCCAGCAGAACAGGAAACAATCAGCCCCAGCATTTT.

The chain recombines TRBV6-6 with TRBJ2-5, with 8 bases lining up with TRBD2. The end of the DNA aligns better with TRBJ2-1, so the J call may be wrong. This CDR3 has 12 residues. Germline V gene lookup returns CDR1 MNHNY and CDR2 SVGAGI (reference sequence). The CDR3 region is CASWTSRNEQFF. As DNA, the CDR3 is TGTGCCAGCTGGACTAGCCGCAATGAGCAGTTCTTC.

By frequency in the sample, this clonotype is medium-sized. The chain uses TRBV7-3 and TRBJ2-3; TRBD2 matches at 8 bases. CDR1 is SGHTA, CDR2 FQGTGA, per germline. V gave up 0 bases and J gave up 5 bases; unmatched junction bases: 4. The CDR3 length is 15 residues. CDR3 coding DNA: TGTGCCAGCAGCTTAACAGCGGGAGAGATAGATACGCAGTATTTT. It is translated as CASSLTAGEIDTQYF.

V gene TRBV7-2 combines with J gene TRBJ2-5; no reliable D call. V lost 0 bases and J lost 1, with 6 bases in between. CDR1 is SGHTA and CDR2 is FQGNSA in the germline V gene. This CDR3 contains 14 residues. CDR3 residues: CASSLARAQETQYF. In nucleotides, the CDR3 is TGTGCCAGCAGCTTAGCCCGGGCCCAAGAGACCCAGTACTTC.

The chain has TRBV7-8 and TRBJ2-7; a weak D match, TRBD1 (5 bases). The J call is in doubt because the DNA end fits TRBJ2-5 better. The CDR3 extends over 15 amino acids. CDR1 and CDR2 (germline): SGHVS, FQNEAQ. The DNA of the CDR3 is TGTGCCAGCAGCTTAGGGGCAGGGCGACGAGAGACCCAGTACTTC. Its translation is CASSLGAGRRETQYF.

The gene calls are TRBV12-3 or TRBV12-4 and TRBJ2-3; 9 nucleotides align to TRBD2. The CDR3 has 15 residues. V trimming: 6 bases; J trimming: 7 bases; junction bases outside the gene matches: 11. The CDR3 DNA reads TGTGCCAGCAGCCCAATGAGGCTAGCGGGGAATACGCAGTATTTT. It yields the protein CASSPMRLAGNTQYF.

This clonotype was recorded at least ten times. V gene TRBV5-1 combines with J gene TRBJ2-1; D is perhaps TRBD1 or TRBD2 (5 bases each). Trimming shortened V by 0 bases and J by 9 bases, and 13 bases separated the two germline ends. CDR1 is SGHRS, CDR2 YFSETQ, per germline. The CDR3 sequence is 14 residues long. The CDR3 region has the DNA TGCGCCAGCAGCTTGGAGGGACCCCCGGGTGAGCAGTTCTTC. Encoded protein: CASSLEGPPGEQFF.

CDR3 in amino acids: CASGTRGTYNEQFF. CDR3 nucleotides: TGTGCCAGCGGAACAAGGGGCACTTACAATGAGCAGTTCTTC. The rearrangement links TRBV7-2 to TRBJ2-1; possibly TRBD1 for D (5 bases). The V gene lost 8 bases and the J gene lost 4 bases, with 15 bases spanning the gap. The V gene's germline CDR1 is SGHTA and CDR2 FQGNSA. The CDR3 covers 14 residues.

The chain's CDR3 is CASSGRYEQYF. DNA of the CDR3: TGTGCCAGCAGTGGTAGGTACGAGCAGTACTTC. This chain joins TRBV2 and TRBJ2-1; D is undetermined. The J call may be in error: the DNA end matches TRBJ2-7 better. CDR1 and CDR2 (germline): SNHLY, FYNNEI. This CDR3 is 11 amino acids long.

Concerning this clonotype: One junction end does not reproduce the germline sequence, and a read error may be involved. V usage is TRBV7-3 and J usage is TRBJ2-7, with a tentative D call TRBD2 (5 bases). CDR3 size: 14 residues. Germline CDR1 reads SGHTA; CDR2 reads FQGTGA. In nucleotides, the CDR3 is TGTGCCAGCAGCTTAACGGTAAACACCGGGGAGCTGTACTTC. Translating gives CASSLTVNTGELYF.

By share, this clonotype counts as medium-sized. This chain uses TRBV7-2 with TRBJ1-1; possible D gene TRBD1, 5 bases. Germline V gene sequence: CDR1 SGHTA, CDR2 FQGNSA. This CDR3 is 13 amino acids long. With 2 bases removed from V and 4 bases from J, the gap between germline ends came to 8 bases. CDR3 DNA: TGTGCCAGCAGCTTATCGGGGGGCACTGAAGCTTTCTTT. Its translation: CASSLSGGTEAFF.

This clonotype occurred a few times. CDR3 DNA sequence: TGTGCCAGCAGCCTAGAGGCTAGCGGGAAACCCACAGATACGCAGTATTTT. Translation gives CASSLEASGKPTDTQYF. V and J are TRBV7-3 and TRBJ2-3; TRBD2 matches 9 bases. From germline, CDR1 is SGHTA and CDR2 FQGTGA. The CDR3 length is 17 residues. The junction had 11 bases not matched to a gene; V was cut back by 5 bases and J by 2 bases.

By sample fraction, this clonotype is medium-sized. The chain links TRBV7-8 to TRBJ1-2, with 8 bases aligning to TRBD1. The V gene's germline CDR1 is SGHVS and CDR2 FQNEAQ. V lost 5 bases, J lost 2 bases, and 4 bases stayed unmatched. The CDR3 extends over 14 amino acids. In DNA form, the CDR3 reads TGTGCCAGCAGCCTACGGACAGGGAACTATGGCTACACCTTC. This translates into CASSLRTGNYGYTF.

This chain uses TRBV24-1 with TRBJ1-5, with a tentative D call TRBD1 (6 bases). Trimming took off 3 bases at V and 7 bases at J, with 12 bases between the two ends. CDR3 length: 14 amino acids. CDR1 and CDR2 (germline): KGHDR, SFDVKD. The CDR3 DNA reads TGTGCCACCAGTGATCCCCCAGACAGGCAGCCCCAGCATTTT. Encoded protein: CATSDPPDRQPQHF.

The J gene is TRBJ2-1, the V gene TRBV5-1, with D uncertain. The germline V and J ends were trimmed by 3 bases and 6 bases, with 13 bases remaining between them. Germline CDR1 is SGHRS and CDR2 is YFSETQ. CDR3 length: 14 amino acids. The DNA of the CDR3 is TGCGCCAGCAGCTCACAGTCCAAGTCCAATGAGCAGTTCTTC. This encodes CASSSQSKSNEQFF.

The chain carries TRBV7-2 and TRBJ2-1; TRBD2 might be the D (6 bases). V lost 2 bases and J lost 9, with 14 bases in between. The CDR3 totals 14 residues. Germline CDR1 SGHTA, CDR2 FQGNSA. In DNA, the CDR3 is TGTGCCAGCAGCTTATCACGACCAGCGGGTGAGCAGTTCTTC. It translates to CASSLSRPAGEQFF.

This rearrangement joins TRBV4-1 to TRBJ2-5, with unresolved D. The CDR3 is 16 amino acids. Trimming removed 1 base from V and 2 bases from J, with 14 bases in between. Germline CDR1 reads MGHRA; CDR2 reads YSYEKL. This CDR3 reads CASSQAGRNRQETQYF. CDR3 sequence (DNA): TGCGCCAGCAGCCAAGCAGGTAGGAACAGACAAGAGACCCAGTACTTC.

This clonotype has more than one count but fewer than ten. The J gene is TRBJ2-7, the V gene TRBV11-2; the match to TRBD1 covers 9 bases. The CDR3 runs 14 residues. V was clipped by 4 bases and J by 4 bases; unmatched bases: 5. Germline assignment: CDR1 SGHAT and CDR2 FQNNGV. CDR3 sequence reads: CASSSGTGNYEQYF. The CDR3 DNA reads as TGTGCCAGCAGCTCCGGGACAGGGAATTACGAGCAGTACTTC.

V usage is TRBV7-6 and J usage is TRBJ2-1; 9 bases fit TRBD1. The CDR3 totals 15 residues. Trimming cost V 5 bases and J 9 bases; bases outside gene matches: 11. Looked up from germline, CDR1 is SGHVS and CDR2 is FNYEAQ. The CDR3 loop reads CASSPGGTGRSEQFF. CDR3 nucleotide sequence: TGTGCCAGCAGCCCAGGGGGGACAGGGAGATCTGAGCAGTTCTTC.

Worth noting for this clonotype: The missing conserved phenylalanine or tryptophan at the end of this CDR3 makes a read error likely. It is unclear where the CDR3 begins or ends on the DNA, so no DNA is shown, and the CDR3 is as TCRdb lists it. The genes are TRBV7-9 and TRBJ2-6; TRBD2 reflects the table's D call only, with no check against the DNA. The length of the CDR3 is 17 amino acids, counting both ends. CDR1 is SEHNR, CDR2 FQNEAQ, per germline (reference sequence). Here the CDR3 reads CASSEVSGRAVEQYFGA.

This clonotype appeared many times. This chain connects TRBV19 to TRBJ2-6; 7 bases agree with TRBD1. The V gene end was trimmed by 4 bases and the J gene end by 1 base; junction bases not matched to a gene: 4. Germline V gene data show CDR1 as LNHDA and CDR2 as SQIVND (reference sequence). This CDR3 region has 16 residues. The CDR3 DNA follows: TGTGCCAGTAGTACGACAGGGATTTCTGGGGCCAACGTCCTGACTTTC. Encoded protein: CASSTTGISGANVLTF.

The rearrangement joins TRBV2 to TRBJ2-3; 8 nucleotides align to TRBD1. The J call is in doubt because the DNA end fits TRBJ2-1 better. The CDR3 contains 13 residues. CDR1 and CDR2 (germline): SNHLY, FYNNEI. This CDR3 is CAGGQVIFNEQFF. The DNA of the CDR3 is TGTGCAGGGGGACAGGTTATCTTCAATGAGCAGTTCTTC.

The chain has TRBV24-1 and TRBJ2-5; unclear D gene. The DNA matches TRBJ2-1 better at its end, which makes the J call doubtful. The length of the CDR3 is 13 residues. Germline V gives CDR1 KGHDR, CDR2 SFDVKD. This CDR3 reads CATSILGYNEQFF. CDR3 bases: TGTGCCACCAGTATTCTAGGCTACAATGAGCAGTTCTTC.

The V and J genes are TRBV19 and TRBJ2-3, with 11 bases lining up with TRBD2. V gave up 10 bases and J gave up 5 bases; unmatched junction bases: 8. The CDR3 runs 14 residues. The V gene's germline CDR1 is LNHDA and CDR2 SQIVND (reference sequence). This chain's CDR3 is CATLLAGEIDTQYF. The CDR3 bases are TGTGCCACTTTACTAGCGGGAGAGATAGATACGCAGTATTTT.